This TCR beta chain was profiled in a study of human T cells and chemical hapten exposure. Background on the study: How much TCR each sample yielded varied, mostly because pooled library volumes differed slightly.

Findings and caveats of the study: TCRs above 1 in 1000 frequency did not change with DPC sensitization.

The library labeled individual cDNA molecules by adding unique molecular identifiers to them. In the original analysis: TCRs per sample had a median of around 98,000 and ranged from about 23,224 to 690,600. In TCRdb, the 5' RACE reads were re-called with MiXCR into one record per CDR3 protein. TCRdb's processing, not the authors' own work, is the source of the V and J calls. Here the sample spans more than 75,000 distinct CDR3 sequences, more than 15% being singletons. The CDR3 extends over 14 amino acids. Germline V gives CDR1 SGHNT, CDR2 YYREEE (reference sequence). The V end was cut by 4 bases, the J end by 4 bases, with 14 bases between. Unfractionated whole blood yielded total RNA. Comments on this clonotype: Its specificity is unknown.

The chain couples TRBV5-4 to TRBJ1-1; D may be TRBD1 (6 bases). This clonotype was obtained from a female donor in good health. CDR3 protein: CASSDTGRGTEAFF. Written as DNA, the CDR3 is TGTGCCAGCAGCGATACAGGGCGAGGCACTGAAGCTTTCTTT. The complete variable domain, with remaining parts taken from reference TRBV5-4 and TRBJ1-1, reads ETGVTQSPTHLIKTRGQQVTLRCSSQSGHNTVSWYQQALGQGPQFIFQYYREEENGRGNFPPRFSGLQFPNYSSELNVNALELDDSALYLCASSDTGRGTEAFFGQGTRLTVV.